The T cell receptor beta chain described here comes from a study of cytomegalovirus exposure and HLA in healthy donors. Vbeta (60) and Jbeta (13) primers were used in the PCR. Some clones are missing from TCRdb's copy, which holds only in-frame ones; the method was immunoSEQ multiplex PCR. This sample's table has tens of thousands of clones. The CDR3 runs 13 residues. Trimming cost V 1 base and J 2 bases, with 6 bases left between them. Germline loops: CDR1 SEHNR, CDR2 FQNEAQ (reference sequence). This chain uses TRBV7-9 with TRBJ2-7, with D unclear. Sequencing input: PBMCs. The sequence was collected from a middle-aged woman in good health and CMV-seronegative. CDR3 sequence reads: CASSLGTAYEQYF. The CDR3 DNA sequence: TGTGCCAGCAGCTTAGGTACAGCCTACGAGCAGTACTTC.